The 8 T cell receptor beta chains listed next were all sequenced from one sample in a study of a mutant IDH1 vaccine in newly diagnosed glioma. Assay: immunoSEQ multiplex PCR; the TCRdb copy retains only in-frame clones and omits some. This table has 40,000 to 45,000 clones, 82% appearing once. Time point defined: week 47, end of study. Doses of 300 ug of mutant IDH1 20-mer peptide were given with topical imiquimod. Their target antigens are unknown. Sequencing used PBMCs, obtained from a glioma patient whose treatment included an IDH1 peptide vaccine. These receptors all stem from a man between 18 and 29 years old with glioma. Some clones in this sample may be carry-over from other donors' samples.

The chain recombines TRBV7-9 with TRBJ1-2, with 7 bases identical to TRBD1. Germline CDR1 and CDR2: SEHNR and FQNEAQ (reference sequence). The junction had 4 bases not matched to a gene; V was cut back by 1 base and J by 2 bases. This CDR3 region has 15 residues. The CDR3 is CASSLGKGANYGYTF. The CDR3 bases are TGTGCCAGCAGCTTAGGAAAGGGGGCCAACTATGGCTACACCTTC.

This chain uses TRBV7-2 with TRBJ2-1; 7 nucleotides align to TRBD2. Per the germline V gene, CDR1 is SGHTA and CDR2 is FQGNSA. V was pared by 4 bases and J by 4 bases, with 4 bases of the junction left unmatched. This CDR3 is 14 amino acids long. DNA of the CDR3: TGTGCCAGCAGCTGGGCGGGGGATTACAATGAGCAGTTCTTC. This gives the protein CASSWAGDYNEQFF. The whole variable domain, remainder taken from reference TRBV7-2 and TRBJ2-1, is GAGVSQSPSNKVTEKGKDVELRCDPISGHTALYWYRQSLGQGLEFLIYFQGNSAPDKSGLPSDRFSAERTGGSVSTLTIQRTQQEDSAVYLCASSWAGDYNEQFFGPGTRLTVL.

The rearrangement joins TRBV9 to TRBJ1-2; D is possibly TRBD1 (5 bases). This CDR3 has 16 amino acids. V lost 5 bases, J lost 8 bases, and 25 bases lay in between. Germline lookup yields CDR1 SGDLS and CDR2 YYNGEE. CDR3 loop: CASSPGGLGSGMGYTF. In DNA form, the CDR3 reads TGTGCCAGCAGTCCGGGGGGGTTAGGGTCGGGTATGGGCTACACCTTC.

The chain's CDR3 is CASSRGAWGNTEAFF. CDR3 coding DNA: TGTGCCAGCAGCCGGGGGGCGTGGGGGAATACTGAAGCTTTCTTT. This chain links TRBV5-6 with TRBJ1-1, with a possible D match to TRBD1 (6 bases). Germline lookup yields CDR1 SGHDT and CDR2 YYEEEE. The germline V and J ends were trimmed by 4 bases and 5 bases, with 18 bases remaining between them. CDR3 size: 15 residues. Variable domain in full (rest from reference TRBV5-6 and TRBJ1-1): DAGVTQSPTHLIKTRGQQVTLRCSPKSGHDTVSWYQQALGQGPQFIFQYYEEEERQRGNFPDRFSGHQFPNYSSELNVNALLLGDSALYLCASSRGAWGNTEAFFGQGTRLTVV.

By share, this clone ranks as medium-sized. J is TRBJ2-2 and V is TRBV6-6; D unresolved. The V and J ends lost 5 bases and 1 base respectively, with 11 bases between them. This CDR3 has 15 residues. The germline V gene encodes CDR1 MNHNY and CDR2 SVGAGI (reference sequence). This CDR3 is CASSRSSWNTGELFF. CDR3 coding DNA: TGTGCCAGCAGTCGGAGTAGCTGGAACACCGGGGAGCTGTTTTTT.

This chain joins TRBV10-3 and TRBJ1-1; TRBD1 matches 7 bases. V lost 10 bases and J lost 2; bases outside the gene matches: 10. The CDR3 runs to 14 residues. CDR1 is ENHRY and CDR2 is SYGVKD in the germline V gene. The chain's CDR3 is CATSGDSGNTEAFF. The CDR3 DNA follows: TGTGCCACTTCCGGGGACAGTGGAAACACTGAAGCTTTCTTT.

V is TRBV29-1 and J is TRBJ2-3, with D perhaps matching TRBD1 (5 bases). V lost 6 bases, J lost 2 bases, and 15 bases lay in between. The germline V gene has CDR1 SQVTM and CDR2 ANQGSEA. The CDR3 totals 14 residues. CDR3 DNA sequence: TGCAGCGTACAACAGGTGTCTACCACAGATACGCAGTATTTT. It codes for CSVQQVSTTDTQYF.

This chain connects TRBV2 to TRBJ2-1; D uncertain. This CDR3 is 14 amino acids long. The germline V gene has CDR1 SNHLY and CDR2 FYNNEI. V was pared by 2 bases and J by 4 bases, with 9 bases between. The DNA of the CDR3 is TGTGCCAGCAGTGAAAATGGAGATTACAATGAGCAGTTCTTC. Translating gives CASSENGDYNEQFF. The full variable domain, its missing parts supplied by reference TRBV2 and TRBJ2-1, is EPEVTQTPSHQVTQMGQEVILRCVPISNHLYFYWYRQILGQKVEFLVSFYNNEISEKSEIFDDQFSVERPDGSNFTLKIRSTKLEDSAMYFCASSENGDYNEQFFGPGTRLTVL.